The sequence of this T cell receptor beta chain was determined in a study of CD8 T cells in Susac syndrome (dated by TCRdb to between 2019 and 2020). About the investigation overall: Repertoire sequencing was used to test whether CD8+ T cell activation and differentiation in Susac syndrome was antigen driven. Results and caveats for the whole study, not just this receptor: The number of individuals in the TCR sequencing and HLA analysis was recognized as being relatively small.

With regard to this clonotype: The clone's antigen remains unknown. No base-level quality is on record; no much larger clone is a single base apart.

RNA was extracted using the RNeasy kit, and roughly 0.45 to 1 ug of the RNA was reverse transcribed with random hexamers. TCR beta CDR3 regions were amplified with the immunoSEQ multiplex PCR assay covering 54 Vbeta and 13 Jbeta segments. Bias from PCR amplification was corrected by using a synthetic template baseline for primer optimization and for computational correction. Turning to the authors' computational methods: Reads were assigned to V, D and J genes according to IMGT and analyzed in immunoSEQ Analyzer, with only productive sequences retained. Clonality was computed as one minus Shannon entropy normalized by log2 of the number of productive unique sequences. Public and private clones were assessed among the 100 most prevalent clones of each patient and control. A clone was defined as Susac-specific if it was absent from the healthy and MS cohorts, from some 1,100 published viral clones and from other ImmuneACCESS disease sequences. In TCRdb, the public reads were trimmed at Q25 with fastp and aligned with MiXCR, with productive beta chains retained. Rows with one shared CDR3 protein collapse into an entry with the most common genes and DNA. The V and J calls here are based on TCRdb, not the publication. For this sample the table gives approximately 150,000 distinct CDR3 sequences, of which around 94% were detected only once. The ten largest clonotypes hold 0.075% to 0.09% of the sample.

Measured from the cysteine to the phenylalanine, the CDR3 is 14 residues long. Only the CDR3 part of the read is kept: 42 bases, read in frame from the first base. The germline V gene gives CDR1 as MNHEY and CDR2 as SVGAGI. V drops 6 bases and J drops 3 bases, leaving 14 bases in between. Peripheral blood CD8+ and CD4+ T cells from healthy donors, Susac syndrome patients and multiple sclerosis patients were profiled by high-throughput TCR beta sequencing. Healthy donors were age- and sex-matched controls. CD8+ TEMRA cells were enriched by FACS, while bulk CD8+ and CD4+ T cells were purified by magnetic negative isolation. Blood was collected in EDTA tubes and processed within 24 hours, with PBMCs isolated through density gradient centrifugation. PBMCs intended for TCR sequencing were cryopreserved in liquid nitrogen and thawed later in a water bath at 37 degrees C. Purity of sorted or isolated CD4+, CD8+ and CD8+ TEMRA cells was at least 90%.

This TCR was sampled from a human donor in good health. The V gene is TRBV6-5 and the J gene is TRBJ1-2, with the D gene not clear enough to name. The material sequenced was CD4+ T cells from PBMCs. CDR3 region: CASSQNKLYYGYTF. The sequence in DNA is TGTGCCAGCAGCCAAAACAAGCTCTACTATGGCTACACCTTC.